This T cell receptor (beta chain) was recorded in a study of radiation and T cells in renal cell carcinoma. The time point is: blood 4 weeks post-SBRT, at nephrectomy. Specified treatment: 15 Gy SBRT to primary tumor, nephrectomy 4 weeks later. Nephrectomy followed 15 Gy stereotactic body radiation by 4 weeks. The CDR3 length is 17 residues. Germline CDR1 GTSNPN, CDR2 SVGIG (reference sequence). Between the trimmed V and J ends, which lost 1 base and 0 bases, there was a span of 15 bases. Method: immunoSEQ multiplex PCR; TCRdb's copy keeps in-frame clones and lacks some. The sample lists some 150,000 clones, 65% to 90% seen once, with less than 20% in the top ten. Broader study findings: Top tumor clonotypes rose in blood 2 weeks post-radiation, then contracted. No pretreatment tumor biopsies were available for baseline clonotypes.

Remarks on this clone: The antigen remains undetermined.

Sequencing was performed on blood, taken from a patient whose treatment included radiotherapy and nephrectomy. The V and J genes are TRBV30 and TRBJ1-4, with no clear D. This TCR derives from a woman aged 45-65 years with renal cell carcinoma. CDR3 DNA sequence: TGTGCCTGGAGTGATCTAACGACACAAACAACTAATGAAAAACTGTTTTTT. Its translation is CAWSDLTTQTTNEKLFF.